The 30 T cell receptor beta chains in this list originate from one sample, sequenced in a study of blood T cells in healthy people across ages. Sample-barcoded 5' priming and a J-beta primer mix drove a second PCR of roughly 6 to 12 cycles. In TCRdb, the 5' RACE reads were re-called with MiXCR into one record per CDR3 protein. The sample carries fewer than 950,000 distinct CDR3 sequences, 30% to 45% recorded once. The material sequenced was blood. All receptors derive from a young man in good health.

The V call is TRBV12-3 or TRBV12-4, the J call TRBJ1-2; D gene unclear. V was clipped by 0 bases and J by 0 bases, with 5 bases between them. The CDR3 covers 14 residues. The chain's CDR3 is CASSLAVTNYGYTF. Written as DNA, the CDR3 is TGTGCCAGCAGTTTAGCCGTGACTAACTATGGCTACACCTTC.

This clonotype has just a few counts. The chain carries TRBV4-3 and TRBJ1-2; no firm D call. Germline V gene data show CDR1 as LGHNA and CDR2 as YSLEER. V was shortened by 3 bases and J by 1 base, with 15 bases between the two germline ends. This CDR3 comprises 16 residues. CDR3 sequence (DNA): TGCGCCAGCAGCCACAAGGACGGTGGACGTAACTATGGCTACACCTTC. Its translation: CASSHKDGGRNYGYTF.

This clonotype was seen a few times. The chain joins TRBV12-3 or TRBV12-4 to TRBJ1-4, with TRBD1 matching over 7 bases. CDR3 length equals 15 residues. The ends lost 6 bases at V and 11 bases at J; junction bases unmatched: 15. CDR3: CASSNRAGGLAKLFF. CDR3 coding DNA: TGTGCCAGCAGCAATCGAGCAGGGGGTTTGGCGAAACTGTTTTTT.

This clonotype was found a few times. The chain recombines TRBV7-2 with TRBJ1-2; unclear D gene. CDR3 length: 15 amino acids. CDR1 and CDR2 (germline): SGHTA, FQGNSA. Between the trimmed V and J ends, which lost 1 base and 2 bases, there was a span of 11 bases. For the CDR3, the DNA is TGTGCCAGCAGCTTAGATTCGGGGAGAAACTATGGCTACACCTTC. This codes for CASSLDSGRNYGYTF.

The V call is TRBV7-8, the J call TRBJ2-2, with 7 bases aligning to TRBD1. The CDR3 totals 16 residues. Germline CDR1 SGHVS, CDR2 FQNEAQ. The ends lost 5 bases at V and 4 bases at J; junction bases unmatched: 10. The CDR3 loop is CASSLSRAGGTGELFF. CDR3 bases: TGTGCCAGCAGCCTAAGCCGGGCAGGGGGCACCGGGGAGCTGTTTTTT.

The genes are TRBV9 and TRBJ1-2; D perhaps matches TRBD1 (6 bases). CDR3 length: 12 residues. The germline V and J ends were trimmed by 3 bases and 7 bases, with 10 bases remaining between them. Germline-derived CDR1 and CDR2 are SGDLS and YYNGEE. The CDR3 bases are TGTGCCAGCAGCGCCGGACAGCTTGGCTACACCTTC. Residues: CASSAGQLGYTF.

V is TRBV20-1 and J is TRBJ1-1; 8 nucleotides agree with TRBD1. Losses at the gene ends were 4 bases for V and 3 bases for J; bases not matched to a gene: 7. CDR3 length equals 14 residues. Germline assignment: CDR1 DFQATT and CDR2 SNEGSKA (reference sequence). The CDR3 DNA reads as TGCAGTGCTAAGGACAGGGATAGGGACACTGAAGCTTTCTTT. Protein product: CSAKDRDRDTEAFF.

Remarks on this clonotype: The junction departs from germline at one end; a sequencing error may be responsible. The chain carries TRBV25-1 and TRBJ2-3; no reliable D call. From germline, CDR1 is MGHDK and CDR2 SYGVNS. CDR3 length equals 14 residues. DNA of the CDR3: TGTGCCAGCAGTGAGGACCAAAACACAGAGACGCAGTATTTT. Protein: CASSEDQNTETQYF.

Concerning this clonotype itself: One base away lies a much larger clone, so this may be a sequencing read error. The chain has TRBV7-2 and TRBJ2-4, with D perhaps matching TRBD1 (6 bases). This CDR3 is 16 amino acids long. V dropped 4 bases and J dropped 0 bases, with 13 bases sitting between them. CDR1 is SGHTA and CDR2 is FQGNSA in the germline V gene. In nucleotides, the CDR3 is TGTGCCAGCAGCTCACGGACAGCTCTAGCCAAAAACATTCAGTACTTC. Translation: CASSSRTALAKNIQYF.

This CDR3 reads CASSFQSGTTPRTGELFF. The CDR3, as DNA: TGCGCCAGCAGCTTCCAAAGCGGTACCACACCCAGAACCGGGGAGCTGTTTTTT. This chain links TRBV5-1 with TRBJ2-2, with a weak D call TRBD2 (5 bases). The CDR3 has 18 amino acids. Trimming took 2 bases from V and 5 from J, leaving 22 bases between them. Germline loops: CDR1 SGHRS, CDR2 YFSETQ.

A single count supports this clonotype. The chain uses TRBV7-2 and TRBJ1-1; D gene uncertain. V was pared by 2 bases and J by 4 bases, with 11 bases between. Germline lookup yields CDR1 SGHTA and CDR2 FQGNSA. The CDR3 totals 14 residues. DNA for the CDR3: TGTGCCAGCAGCTTACGGTCTATAAGCACTGAAGCTTTCTTT. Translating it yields CASSLRSISTEAFF.

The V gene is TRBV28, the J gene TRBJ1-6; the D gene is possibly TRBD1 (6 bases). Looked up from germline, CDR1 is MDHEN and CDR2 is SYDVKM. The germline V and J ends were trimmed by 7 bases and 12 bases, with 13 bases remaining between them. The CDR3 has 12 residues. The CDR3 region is CASTPPRGPLHF. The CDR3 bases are TGTGCCAGCACCCCCCCCAGGGGACCCCTCCACTTT. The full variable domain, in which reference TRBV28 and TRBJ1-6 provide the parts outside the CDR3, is DVKVTQSSRYLVKRTGEKVFLECVQDMDHENMFWYRQDPGLGLRLIYFSYDVKMKEKGDIPEGYSVSREKKERFSLILESASTNQTSMYLCASTPPRGPLHFGNGTRLTVT.

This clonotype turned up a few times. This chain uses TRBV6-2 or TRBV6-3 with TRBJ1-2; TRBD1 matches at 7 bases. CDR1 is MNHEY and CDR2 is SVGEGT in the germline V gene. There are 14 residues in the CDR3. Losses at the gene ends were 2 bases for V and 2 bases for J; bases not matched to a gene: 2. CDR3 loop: CASSYEGANYGYTF. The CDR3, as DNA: TGTGCCAGCAGTTACGAGGGGGCAAACTATGGCTACACCTTC.

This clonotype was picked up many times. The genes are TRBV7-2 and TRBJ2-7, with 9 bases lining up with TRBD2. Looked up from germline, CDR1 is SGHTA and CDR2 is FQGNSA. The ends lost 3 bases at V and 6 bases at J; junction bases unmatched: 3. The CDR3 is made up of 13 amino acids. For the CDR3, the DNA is TGTGCCAGCAGCTTCGGACTAGCGTTCGAGCAGTACTTC. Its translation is CASSFGLAFEQYF.

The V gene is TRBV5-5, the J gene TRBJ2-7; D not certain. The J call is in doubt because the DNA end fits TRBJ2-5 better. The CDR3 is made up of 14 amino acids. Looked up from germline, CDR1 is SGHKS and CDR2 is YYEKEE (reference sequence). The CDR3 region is CASSLLESVETQYF. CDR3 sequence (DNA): TGTGCCAGCAGCTTATTGGAGTCGGTCGAGACCCAGTACTTC.

The CDR3 is CASRTSGSKPNEQYF. DNA for the CDR3: TGTGCCAGCAGAACATCAGGGTCAAAGCCCAATGAGCAGTACTTC. V usage is TRBV2 and J usage is TRBJ2-5; TRBD1 might be the D (5 bases). This CDR3 spans 15 amino acids. V lost 6 bases, J lost 11 bases, and 25 bases lay in between. The germline V gene has CDR1 SNHLY and CDR2 FYNNEI.

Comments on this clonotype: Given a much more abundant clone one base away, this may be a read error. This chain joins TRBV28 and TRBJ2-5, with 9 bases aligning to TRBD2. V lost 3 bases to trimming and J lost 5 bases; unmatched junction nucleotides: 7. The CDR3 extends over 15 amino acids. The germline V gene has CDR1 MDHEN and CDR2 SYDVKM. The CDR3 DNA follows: TGTGCCAGCAGTTTTTTAGCGGGGGATGGTGAGACCCAGTACTTC. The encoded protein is CASSFLAGDGETQYF.

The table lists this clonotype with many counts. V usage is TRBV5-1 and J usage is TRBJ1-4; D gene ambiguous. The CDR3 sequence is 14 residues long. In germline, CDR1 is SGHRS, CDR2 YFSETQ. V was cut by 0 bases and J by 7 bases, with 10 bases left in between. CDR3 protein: CASSLVRHPEKLFF. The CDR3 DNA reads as TGCGCCAGCAGCTTGGTTCGCCATCCTGAAAAACTGTTTTTT.

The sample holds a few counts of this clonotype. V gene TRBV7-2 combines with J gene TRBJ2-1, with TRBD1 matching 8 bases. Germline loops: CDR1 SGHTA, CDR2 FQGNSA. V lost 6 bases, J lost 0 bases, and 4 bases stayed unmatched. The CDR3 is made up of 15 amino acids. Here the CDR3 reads CASRGQGSSYNEQFF. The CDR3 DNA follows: TGTGCCAGCAGAGGACAGGGCAGCTCCTACAATGAGCAGTTCTTC.

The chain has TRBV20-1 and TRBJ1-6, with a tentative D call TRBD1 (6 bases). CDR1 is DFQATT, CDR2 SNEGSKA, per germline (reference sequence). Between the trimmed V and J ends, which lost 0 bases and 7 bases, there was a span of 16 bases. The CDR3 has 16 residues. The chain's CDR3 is CSARDGGQGSNSPLHF. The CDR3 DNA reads TGCAGTGCTAGAGATGGAGGCCAGGGGTCAAATTCACCCCTCCACTTT.

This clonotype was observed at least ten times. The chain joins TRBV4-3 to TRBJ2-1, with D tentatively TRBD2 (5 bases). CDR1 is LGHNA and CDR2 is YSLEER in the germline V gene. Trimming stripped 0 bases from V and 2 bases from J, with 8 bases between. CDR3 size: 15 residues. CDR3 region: CASSQERVPYNEQFF. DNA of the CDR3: TGCGCCAGCAGCCAAGAGCGGGTACCCTACAATGAGCAGTTCTTC.

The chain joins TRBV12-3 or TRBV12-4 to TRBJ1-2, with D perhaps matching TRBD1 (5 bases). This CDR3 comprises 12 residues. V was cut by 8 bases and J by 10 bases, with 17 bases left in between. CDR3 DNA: TGTGCCAGCGGGGCGGGGAGTGTTGCCTACACCTTC. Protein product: CASGAGSVAYTF.

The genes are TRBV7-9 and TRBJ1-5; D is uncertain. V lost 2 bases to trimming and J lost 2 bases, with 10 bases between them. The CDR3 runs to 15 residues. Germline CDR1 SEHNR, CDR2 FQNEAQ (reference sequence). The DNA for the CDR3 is TGTGCCAGCAGCTTATCGAGGGTTCGCAATCAGCCCCAGCATTTT. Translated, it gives CASSLSRVRNQPQHF.

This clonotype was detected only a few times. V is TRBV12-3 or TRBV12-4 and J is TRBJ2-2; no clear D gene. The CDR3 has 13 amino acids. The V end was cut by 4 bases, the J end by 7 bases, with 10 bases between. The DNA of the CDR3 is TGTGCCAGCAGTTACTTAAGGGTCGGGGAGCTGTTTTTT. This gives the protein CASSYLRVGELFF.

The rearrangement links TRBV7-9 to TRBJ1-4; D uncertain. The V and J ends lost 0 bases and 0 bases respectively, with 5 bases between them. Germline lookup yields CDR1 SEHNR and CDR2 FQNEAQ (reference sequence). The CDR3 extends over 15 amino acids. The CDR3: CASSLAKATNEKLFF. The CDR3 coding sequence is TGTGCCAGCAGCTTAGCAAAAGCAACTAATGAAAAACTGTTTTTT.

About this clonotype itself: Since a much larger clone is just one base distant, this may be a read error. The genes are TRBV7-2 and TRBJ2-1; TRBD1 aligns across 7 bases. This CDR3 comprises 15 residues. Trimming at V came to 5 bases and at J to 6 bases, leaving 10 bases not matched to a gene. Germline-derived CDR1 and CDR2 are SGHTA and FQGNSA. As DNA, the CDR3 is TGTGCCAGCAGCCTCGGACAGGAGTCACCCAATGAGCAGTTCTTC. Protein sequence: CASSLGQESPNEQFF.

The CDR3 here is CASSSLDRVLGYTF. DNA of the CDR3: TGTGCCAGCAGCTCACTCGACAGGGTGCTCGGCTACACCTTC. This sequence joins TRBV7-3 and TRBJ1-2; 7 bases are shared with TRBD1. The germline V gene encodes CDR1 SGHTA and CDR2 FQGTGA. J lost 8 bases, V lost 4 bases, and 10 bases had no gene match. This CDR3 region has 14 residues.

The CDR3 spells CSAREAGDWNYGYTF. As DNA, the CDR3 is TGCAGTGCTAGAGAGGCAGGGGATTGGAACTATGGCTACACCTTC. The chain couples TRBV20-1 to TRBJ1-2; a possible D gene is TRBD1 (6 bases). Germline CDR1 is DFQATT and CDR2 is SNEGSKA (reference sequence). V lost 0 bases and J lost 2, with 13 bases in between. This CDR3 has 15 residues.

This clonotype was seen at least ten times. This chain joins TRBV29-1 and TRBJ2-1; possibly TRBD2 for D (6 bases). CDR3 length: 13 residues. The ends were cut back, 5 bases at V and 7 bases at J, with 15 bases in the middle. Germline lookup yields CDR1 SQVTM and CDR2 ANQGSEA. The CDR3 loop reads CSVTPGGGNEQFF. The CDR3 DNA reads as TGCAGCGTTACACCAGGAGGAGGGAATGAGCAGTTCTTC.

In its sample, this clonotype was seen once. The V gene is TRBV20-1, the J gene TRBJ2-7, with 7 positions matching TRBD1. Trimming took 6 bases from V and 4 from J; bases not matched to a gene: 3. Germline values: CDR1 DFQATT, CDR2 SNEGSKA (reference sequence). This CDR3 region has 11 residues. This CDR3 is CSARGQYEQYF. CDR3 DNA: TGCAGTGCCCGGGGACAGTACGAGCAGTACTTC.